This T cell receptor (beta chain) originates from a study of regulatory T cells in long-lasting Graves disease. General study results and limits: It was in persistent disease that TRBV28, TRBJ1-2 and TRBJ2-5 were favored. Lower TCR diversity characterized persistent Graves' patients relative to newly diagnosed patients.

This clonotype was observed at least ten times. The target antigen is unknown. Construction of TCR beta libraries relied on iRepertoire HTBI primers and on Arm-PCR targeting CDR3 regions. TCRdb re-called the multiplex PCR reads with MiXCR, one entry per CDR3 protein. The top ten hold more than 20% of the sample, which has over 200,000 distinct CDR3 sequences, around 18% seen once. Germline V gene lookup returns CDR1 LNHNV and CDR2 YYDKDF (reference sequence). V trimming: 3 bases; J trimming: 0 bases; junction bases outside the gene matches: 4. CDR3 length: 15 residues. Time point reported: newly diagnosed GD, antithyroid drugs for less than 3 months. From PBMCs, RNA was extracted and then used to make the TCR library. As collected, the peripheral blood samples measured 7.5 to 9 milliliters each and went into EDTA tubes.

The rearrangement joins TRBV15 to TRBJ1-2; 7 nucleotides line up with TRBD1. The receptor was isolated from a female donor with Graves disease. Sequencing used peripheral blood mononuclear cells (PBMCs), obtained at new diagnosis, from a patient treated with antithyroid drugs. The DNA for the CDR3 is TGTGCCACCAGCAGTGGGACAGACACTAACTATGGCTACACCTTC. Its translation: CATSSGTDTNYGYTF. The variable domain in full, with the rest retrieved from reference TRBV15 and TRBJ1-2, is DAMVIQNPRYQVTQFGKPVTLSCSQTLNHNVMYWYQQKSSQAPKLLFHYYDKDFNNEADTPDNFQSRRPNTSFCFLDIRSPGLGDTAMYLCATSSGTDTNYGYTFGSGTRLTVV.